These 4 T cell receptor beta chains were sequenced from one sample in a study of OX40 agonist ivuxolimab in advanced cancers. The data were produced by immunoSEQ multiplex PCR, yet TCRdb's version contains in-frame clones alone and is incomplete. The sample has over 100,000 clones, approximately 90% seen once. The sample in question was CD4+ or CD8+ T cells sorted from blood, obtained in a trial of the OX40 agonist ivuxolimab. The source of these receptors is an adult with an advanced solid tumor such as melanoma, head and neck, liver or kidney cancer.

The genes are TRBV7-2 and TRBJ1-6, with D possibly TRBD1 on 6 matching bases. Germline V gene sequence: CDR1 SGHTA, CDR2 FQGNSA. This CDR3 is built from 14 residues. V was trimmed by 0 bases and J by 13 bases, leaving 13 bases between them. The CDR3 sequence: CASSLAWSGEPLHF. DNA for the CDR3: TGTGCCAGCAGCTTAGCGTGGTCAGGGGAGCCCCTCCACTTT.

As to this clone: Germline is not matched at one junction end, which may reflect a read error. The CDR3 nucleotides read TGTGCTAGCAGCCCAGGGGTCAATGGAAACACCATATATTTT. This encodes CASSPGVNGNTIYF. J is TRBJ1-3 and V is TRBV7-7; weak D call: TRBD1 (6 bases). CDR3 size: 14 residues. CDR1 is SSHAT and CDR2 is FNYEAQ in the germline V gene (reference sequence). The full variable domain, completed using reference TRBV7-7 and TRBJ1-3, is GAGVSQSPRYKVTKRGQDVTLRCDPISSHATLYWYQQALGQGPEFLTYFNYEAQPDKSGLPSDRFSAERPEGSISTLTIQRTEQRDSAMYRCASSPGVNGNTIYFGEGSWLTVV.

The gene calls are TRBV25-1 and TRBJ2-3; a possible D gene is TRBD2 (6 bases). V shed 4 bases and J shed 8 bases, with 16 bases lying between them. Germline loops: CDR1 MGHDK, CDR2 SYGVNS. This CDR3 comprises 14 residues. The CDR3 sequence is CASSVGTGSGTQYF. The CDR3 nucleotides read TGTGCCAGCAGTGTGGGGACTGGGTCGGGTACGCAGTATTTT.

The chain links TRBV28 to TRBJ1-5; D perhaps matches TRBD1 (5 bases). From germline, CDR1 is MDHEN and CDR2 SYDVKM. The V end lost 3 bases, the J end lost 6 bases, and 15 bases lay between the germline ends. The CDR3 covers 15 residues. The CDR3 here is CASSFRSGLSQPQHF. CDR3 nucleotide sequence: TGTGCCAGCAGTTTTCGATCAGGGTTAAGTCAGCCCCAGCATTTT.